The 16 T cell receptor beta chains below all came from one sample that was sequenced in a study of OX40 agonist ivuxolimab in advanced cancers. Assay: immunoSEQ multiplex PCR; the TCRdb copy retains only in-frame clones and omits some. The sample yields tens of thousands of clones, roughly 89% seen once. The specimen comprised CD4+ or CD8+ T cells sorted from blood, sampled in a trial of the OX40 agonist ivuxolimab. Receptor source: an adult with an advanced solid tumor such as melanoma, head and neck, liver or kidney cancer.

The J gene is TRBJ1-2, the V gene TRBV28; a weak D match, TRBD1 (5 bases). This CDR3 has 13 residues. CDR1 MDHEN and CDR2 SYDVKM come from the germline V gene. Trimming left V 6 bases short and J 5 bases short, with 13 bases between. The CDR3 region has the DNA TGTGCCAGCAGCCGGGGGACGGGGTATGGCTACACCTTC. Translating gives CASSRGTGYGYTF.

This rearrangement joins TRBV7-9 to TRBJ2-1; possibly TRBD2 for D (7 bases). The CDR3 is made up of 12 amino acids. Between the trimmed V and J ends, which lost 5 bases and 9 bases, there was a span of 11 bases. Germline V gene sequence: CDR1 SEHNR, CDR2 FQNEAQ (reference sequence). CDR3 sequence (DNA): TGTGCCAGCAGCCGGGGAGGGGGTGAGCAGTTCTTC. Protein sequence: CASSRGGGEQFF.

The V and J genes are TRBV19 and TRBJ2-3; 7 positions agree with TRBD1. The CDR3 consists of 14 residues. Germline values: CDR1 LNHDA, CDR2 SQIVND (reference sequence). Trimming removed 2 bases from V and 8 bases from J; junction bases left unmatched: 7. This CDR3 is CASSIRTGQSTQYF. DNA of the CDR3: TGTGCCAGTAGTATACGGACAGGTCAAAGTACGCAGTATTTT.

The chain carries TRBV19 and TRBJ2-2, with 10 bases lining up with TRBD2. Germline CDR1 LNHDA, CDR2 SQIVND (reference sequence). J was trimmed by 5 bases and V by 4 bases; bases with no gene match: 4. The CDR3 sequence is 15 residues long. CDR3 nucleotides: TGTGCCAGTAGTAAGCTAGCGGGAGTAACCGGGGAGCTGTTTTTT. The encoded protein is CASSKLAGVTGELFF.

This chain connects TRBV4-1 to TRBJ2-3, with a tentative D call TRBD2 (6 bases). Germline CDR1 is MGHRA and CDR2 is YSYEKL. With 1 base removed from V and 2 bases from J, the gap between germline ends came to 10 bases. There are 15 residues in the CDR3. Written as DNA, the CDR3 is TGCGCCAGCAGCCAAGGGACTACCGACACAGATACGCAGTATTTT. This encodes CASSQGTTDTDTQYF.

CDR3 sequence (DNA): TGTGCCAGCACCGGACACTATAGCAATCAGCCCCAGCATTTT. Protein product: CASTGHYSNQPQHF. This sequence joins TRBV6-1 and TRBJ1-5, with a tentative D call TRBD1 (5 bases). This CDR3 spans 14 amino acids. Germline V CDR1 and CDR2: MNHNS, SASEGT. V was trimmed by 7 bases and J by 0 bases, leaving 10 bases between them.

The gene calls are TRBV5-1 and TRBJ2-4; D is unclear. This CDR3 contains 13 residues. The germline V gene encodes CDR1 SGHRS and CDR2 YFSETQ. Trimming stripped 0 bases from V and 5 bases from J, with 6 bases between. As DNA, the CDR3 is TGCGCCAGCAGCTTGGGCAGTCAAAACATTCAGTACTTC. Amino acid sequence: CASSLGSQNIQYF.

This chain connects TRBV28 to TRBJ2-2, with 13 nucleotides matching TRBD2. Germline V gene sequence: CDR1 MDHEN, CDR2 SYDVKM. The CDR3 is made up of 15 amino acids. V was pared by 5 bases and J by 4 bases, with 1 base of the junction left unmatched. The CDR3 loop reads CASSGLAGATGELFF. The CDR3 nucleotides read TGTGCCAGCAGTGGACTAGCGGGAGCCACCGGGGAGCTGTTTTTT. The whole variable domain, remainder taken from reference TRBV28 and TRBJ2-2, is DVKVTQSSRYLVKRTGEKVFLECVQDMDHENMFWYRQDPGLGLRLIYFSYDVKMKEKGDIPEGYSVSREKKERFSLILESASTNQTSMYLCASSGLAGATGELFFGEGSRLTVL.

The chain employs TRBV4-3 and TRBJ1-2; no definite D call. The germline V gene encodes CDR1 LGHNA and CDR2 YSLEER. Trimming stripped 0 bases from V and 6 bases from J, with 14 bases between. The CDR3 is 15 amino acids. CDR3 residues: CASSQDPRYYDGYTF. CDR3 in DNA: TGCGCCAGCAGCCAAGATCCCAGATACTATGATGGCTACACCTTC.

This chain uses TRBV29-1 with TRBJ2-3, with TRBD2 identical over 8 bases. This CDR3 has 15 residues. V shed 3 bases and J 3 bases; nucleotides not matched to a gene: 8. The germline V gene has CDR1 SQVTM and CDR2 ANQGSEA. The CDR3 DNA reads as TGCAGCGTTGACCATCGGGGGGGGAGTACAGATACGCAGTATTTT. Translating gives CSVDHRGGSTDTQYF.

This clone is a singleton in its sample. This chain uses TRBV5-1 with TRBJ2-5; maybe TRBD1 (5 bases). V was cut by 4 bases and J by 5 bases, with 12 bases left in between. The CDR3 sequence is 13 residues long. The germline gives CDR1 SGHRS, CDR2 YFSETQ. The CDR3 nucleotides read TGCGCCAGCAGCCCCAGGGTTGAGGAGACCCAGTACTTC. Its translation is CASSPRVEETQYF.

The V and J genes are TRBV6-1 and TRBJ1-2; the match to TRBD1 covers 8 bases. This CDR3 contains 13 residues. J was trimmed by 2 bases and V by 6 bases; bases with no gene match: 2. Germline V CDR1 and CDR2: MNHNS, SASEGT. In DNA form, the CDR3 reads TGTGCCAGCAGCAGACAGGGGAACTATGGCTACACCTTC. Amino acids: CASSRQGNYGYTF.

The rearrangement uses TRBV28 and TRBJ2-3; 8 bases align to TRBD2. V lost 4 bases to trimming and J lost 2 bases; unmatched junction nucleotides: 11. This CDR3 region has 17 residues. The germline CDR1 and CDR2 sequences are MDHEN and SYDVKM. In nucleotides, the CDR3 is TGTGCCAGCAGTTCGGACCCAAGCGGGGGAGCCACAGATACGCAGTATTTT. It yields the protein CASSSDPSGGATDTQYF.

The genes are TRBV5-4 and TRBJ1-2; 9 nucleotides agree with TRBD1. The CDR3 loop spans 14 amino acids. In germline, CDR1 is SGHNT, CDR2 YYREEE (reference sequence). The junction had 4 bases not matched to a gene; V was cut back by 0 bases and J by 7 bases. In nucleotides, the CDR3 is TGTGCCAGCAGCTTGGGTGACAGGGGGGTTGGCTACACCTTC. Residues: CASSLGDRGVGYTF.

This rearrangement joins TRBV9 to TRBJ1-5; D uncertain. This CDR3 is 14 amino acids long. Germline V gene data show CDR1 as SGDLS and CDR2 as YYNGEE. The ends were cut back, 4 bases at V and 7 bases at J, with 15 bases in the middle. The CDR3 DNA is TGTGCCAGCAGCCCCGGGTGGGGAGGGCAGCCCCAGCATTTT. This sequence encodes CASSPGWGGQPQHF.

The gene calls are TRBV25-1 and TRBJ2-2; D call uncertain. Germline loops: CDR1 MGHDK, CDR2 SYGVNS. The CDR3 sequence is 14 residues long. The ends were cut back, 7 bases at V and 1 base at J, with 10 bases in the middle. The CDR3 coding sequence is TGTGCCAGCACGTCGCTCAGGAACACCGGGGAGCTGTTTTTT. Its translation is CASTSLRNTGELFF.